What follows are 2 T cell receptor beta chains derived from one specimen sequenced in a study of monozygotic twins with inflammatory bowel disease. TCRdb derives one entry per CDR3 protein from the 5' RACE reads, leaving out DNA. The listing contains some 450,000 distinct CDR3 sequences. Sequenced input: blood. All receptors come from a human donor with ulcerative colitis or Crohn's disease, or a healthy co-twin of an affected twin (not recorded which).

V usage is TRBV15 and J usage is TRBJ2-7; TCRdb's D call of TRBD1 is untestable without DNA. Germline lookup yields CDR1 LNHNV and CDR2 YYDKDF (reference sequence). This CDR3 spans 16 amino acids. The CDR3 loop reads CATSRGPAGGAYEQYF.

This chain connects TRBV18 to TRBJ1-2. The CDR3 length is 14 residues. Per the germline V gene, CDR1 is KGHSH and CDR2 is LQKENI. This CDR3 is CASSPPSMVYGYTF. Looking up the rest from reference TRBV18 and TRBJ1-2 gives the full variable domain: NAGVMQNPRHLVRRRGQEARLRCSPMKGHSHVYWYRQLPEEGLKFMVYLQKENIIDESGMPKERFSAEFPKEGPSILRIQQVVRGDSAAYFCASSPPSMVYGYTFGSGTRLTVV.